Sequencing of this T cell receptor beta chain was carried out in a study of blood T cell repertoires in COVID-19. Turning to the study itself: The United States, Italy and Spain supplied acute and convalescent COVID-19 samples.

CDR1 is SGDLS, CDR2 YYNGEE, per germline. The CDR3 extends over 13 amino acids. The germline V and J ends were trimmed by 4 bases and 4 bases, with 11 bases remaining between them. Libraries were prepared by immunoSEQ multiplex PCR; TCRdb keeps only in-frame clonotypes and omits some of them. Of hundreds of thousands of clones listed, about 86% were seen once; the top ten hold approximately 9.3%. This TCR was sampled from a woman between 50 and 59 years old who had recovered from COVID-19. The source material was PBMCs or T cells enriched from blood (not recorded which). The chain couples TRBV9 to TRBJ2-5, with D hard to call. The chain's CDR3 is CASSPGPGETQYF. The CDR3 bases are TGTGCCAGCAGCCCGGGTCCGGGAGAGACCCAGTACTTC.